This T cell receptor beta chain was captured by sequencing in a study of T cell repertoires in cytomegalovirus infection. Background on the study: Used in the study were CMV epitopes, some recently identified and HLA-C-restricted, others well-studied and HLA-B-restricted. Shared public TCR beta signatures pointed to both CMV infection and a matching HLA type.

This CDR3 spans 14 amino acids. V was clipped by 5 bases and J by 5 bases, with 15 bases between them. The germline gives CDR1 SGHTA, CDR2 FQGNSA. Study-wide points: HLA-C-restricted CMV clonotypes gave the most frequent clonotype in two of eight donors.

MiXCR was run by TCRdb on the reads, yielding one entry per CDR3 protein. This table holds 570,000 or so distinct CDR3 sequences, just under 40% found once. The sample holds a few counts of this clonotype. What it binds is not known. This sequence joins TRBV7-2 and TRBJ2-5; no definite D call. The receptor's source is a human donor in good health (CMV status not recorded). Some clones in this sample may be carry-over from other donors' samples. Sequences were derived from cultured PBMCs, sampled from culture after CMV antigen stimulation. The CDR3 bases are TGTGCCAGCAGCCTAATTTGGGGATTGGAGACCCAGTACTTC. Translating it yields CASSLIWGLETQYF.